This TCR beta chain was identified during a study of long-term antiretroviral therapy in people with HIV. Study-level points and caveats: Collection of the blood took place between about 2004 and 2017. The ART regimens in use then may have been less effective than current ones. Transplant donor controls retained higher diversity, though diversity increased after ART.

A v3.0 immunoSEQ assay was performed at survey level. Sequencing efforts were directed toward about 35,000-55,000 T-cell genomes per sample. The assay was immunoSEQ multiplex PCR, and TCRdb's table has in-frame clones only and misses some. The sample carries about 32,000 clones, around 85% recorded once. This clone was observed once. Its target is unknown. Treatment of all HIV participants took place in the United States. CDR3 length: 17 amino acids. CDR1 is MNHEY, CDR2 SMNVEV, per germline (reference sequence). V lost 4 bases and J lost 6, with 23 bases in between. This TCR came from a man aged 18 to 29 with HIV. The sample consisted of unsorted PBMCs, taken 2.2 years after starting antiretroviral therapy. The gene calls are TRBV27 and TRBJ2-3; D might be TRBD2 (6 bases). The CDR3 spells CASSSLLLAVGPDTQYF. DNA for the CDR3: TGTGCCAGCAGTTCCCTCCTACTAGCTGTGGGCCCGGATACGCAGTATTTT.